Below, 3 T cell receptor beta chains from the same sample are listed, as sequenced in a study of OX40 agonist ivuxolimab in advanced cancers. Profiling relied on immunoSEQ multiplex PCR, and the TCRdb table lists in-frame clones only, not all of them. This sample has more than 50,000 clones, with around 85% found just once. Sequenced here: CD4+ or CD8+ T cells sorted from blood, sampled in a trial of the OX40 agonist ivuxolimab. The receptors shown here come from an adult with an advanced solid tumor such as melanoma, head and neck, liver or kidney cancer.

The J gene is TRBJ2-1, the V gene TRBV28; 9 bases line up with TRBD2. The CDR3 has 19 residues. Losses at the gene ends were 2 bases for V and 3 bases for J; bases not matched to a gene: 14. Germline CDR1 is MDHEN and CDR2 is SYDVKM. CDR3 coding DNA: TGTGCCAGCAGTTTAAACTGGAGGGCTAGCGGGACTTTCTACAATGAGCAGTTCTTC. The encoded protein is CASSLNWRASGTFYNEQFF.

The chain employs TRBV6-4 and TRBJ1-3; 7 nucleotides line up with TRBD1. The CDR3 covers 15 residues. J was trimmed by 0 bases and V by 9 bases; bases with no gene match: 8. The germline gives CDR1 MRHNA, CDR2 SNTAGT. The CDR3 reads CARESGQISGNTIYF. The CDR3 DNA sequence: TGTGCCAGAGAATCGGGACAGATCTCTGGAAACACCATATATTTT.

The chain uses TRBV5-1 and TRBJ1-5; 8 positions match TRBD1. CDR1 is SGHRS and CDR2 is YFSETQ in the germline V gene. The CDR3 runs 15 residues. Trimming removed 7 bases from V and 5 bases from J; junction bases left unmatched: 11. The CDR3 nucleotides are TGCGCCAGCTCACCGGGACAGGCGGTCGATCAGCCCCAGCATTTT. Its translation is CASSPGQAVDQPQHF. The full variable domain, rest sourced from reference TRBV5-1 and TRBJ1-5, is KAGVTQTPRYLIKTRGQQVTLSCSPISGHRSVSWYQQTPGQGLQFLFEYFSETQRNKGNFPGRFSGRQFSNSRSEMNVSTLELGDSALYLCASSPGQAVDQPQHFGDGTRLSIL.